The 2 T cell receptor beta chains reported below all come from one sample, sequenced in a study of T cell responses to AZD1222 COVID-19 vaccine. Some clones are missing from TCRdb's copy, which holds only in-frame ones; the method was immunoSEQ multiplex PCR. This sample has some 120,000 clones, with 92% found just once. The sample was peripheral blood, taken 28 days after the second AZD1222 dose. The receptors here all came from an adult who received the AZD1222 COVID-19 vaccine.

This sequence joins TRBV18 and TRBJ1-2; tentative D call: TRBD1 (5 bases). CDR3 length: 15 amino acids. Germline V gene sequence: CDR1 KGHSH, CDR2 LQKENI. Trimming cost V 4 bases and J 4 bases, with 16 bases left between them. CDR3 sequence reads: CASSLSDNVFYGYTF. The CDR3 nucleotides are TGTGCCAGCTCACTTTCGGACAATGTTTTCTATGGCTACACCTTC.

Here the CDR3 DNA reads TGTGCCAGCAGTTTTGCGTCTAGCGGCCTTTACAATGAGCAGTTCTTC. Protein product: CASSFASSGLYNEQFF. The gene calls are TRBV28 and TRBJ2-1; 7 bases are shared with TRBD2. This CDR3 is built from 16 residues. Trimming removed 3 bases from V and 4 bases from J; junction bases left unmatched: 9. CDR1 is MDHEN and CDR2 is SYDVKM in the germline V gene.